The 5 T cell receptor beta chains presented below share a single source sample, sequenced in a study of OX40 agonist ivuxolimab in advanced cancers. Sequencing was performed with immunoSEQ multiplex PCR; in TCRdb, only in-frame clones are kept and a portion is missing. The table includes fewer than 85,000 clones, approximately 90% detected once. Source: CD4+ or CD8+ T cells sorted from blood, taken in a trial of the OX40 agonist ivuxolimab. These receptors came from an adult with an advanced solid tumor such as melanoma, head and neck, liver or kidney cancer.

The J gene is TRBJ2-1, the V gene TRBV5-1; possible D gene TRBD2, 6 bases. The CDR3 is made up of 20 amino acids. Germline CDR1 and CDR2: SGHRS and YFSETQ. The ends were cut back, 0 bases at V and 2 bases at J, with 24 bases in the middle. CDR3 protein: CASSLEVFSSGFGAYNEQFF. The CDR3 DNA follows: TGCGCCAGCAGCTTGGAGGTCTTCTCCAGCGGGTTCGGCGCCTACAATGAGCAGTTCTTC.

The V call is TRBV5-1, the J call TRBJ2-7; D is uncertain. The CDR3 is 15 amino acids. Trimming removed 0 bases from V and 0 bases from J, with 10 bases in between. The germline V gene encodes CDR1 SGHRS and CDR2 YFSETQ. The CDR3 region is CASSLVARYSYEQYF. In DNA form, the CDR3 reads TGCGCCAGCAGCTTGGTGGCCCGCTACTCCTACGAGCAGTACTTC.

The chain employs TRBV9 and TRBJ2-7; 7 bases fit TRBD2. With 4 bases clipped from V and 0 bases from J, the junction kept 13 bases outside the gene matches. The CDR3 has 17 amino acids. The germline gives CDR1 SGDLS, CDR2 YYNGEE. The CDR3 sequence is CASSSGLLGGSSYEQYF. The CDR3 DNA sequence: TGTGCCAGCAGCTCCGGTCTACTGGGCGGGAGCTCCTACGAGCAGTACTTC.

This chain uses TRBV6-1 with TRBJ2-7, with unresolved D. CDR3 length equals 14 residues. With 5 bases removed from V and 3 bases from J, the gap between germline ends came to 14 bases. Germline CDR1 is MNHNS and CDR2 is SASEGT. The DNA for the CDR3 is TGTGCCAGCAGTCTATCTCGATCTCTCTACGAGCAGTACTTC. It is translated as CASSLSRSLYEQYF.

This chain links TRBV10-3 with TRBJ2-2; D might be TRBD1 or TRBD2, each matching 5 bases. This CDR3 contains 15 residues. CDR1 is ENHRY and CDR2 is SYGVKD in the germline V gene. Trimming removed 3 bases at V and 2 bases at J, with 10 bases between. The CDR3 here is CAISEHGANTGELFF. DNA of the CDR3: TGTGCCATCAGTGAACACGGGGCCAACACCGGGGAGCTGTTTTTT.